This T cell receptor beta chain was observed in a study of shared clonotypes between healthy human individuals. Study at large: Three plates were used per donor for CD4 naive, three for CD4 memory, two for CD8 naive and one for CD8 memory.

General study findings and limits: It was only blood that was sampled, and tissue repertoires likely differ. Relative to memory subsets, naive subsets generally showed larger estimated richness. Lower generation probabilities were found for non-shared clonotypes than for those shared by all four donors.

Libraries were prepared by immunoSEQ multiplex PCR; TCRdb keeps only in-frame clonotypes and omits some of them. The table includes about 2.4 million clones, approximately 93% detected once. As concerns this clone: Its antigen is not known.

The CDR3 is made up of 17 amino acids. Germline CDR1 MDHEN, CDR2 SYDVKM. The ends lost 5 bases at V and 4 bases at J; junction bases unmatched: 10. The TCR comes from a man in his late teens or twenties in good health. Some clones in this sample may be carry-over from other donors' samples. Material for sequencing was naive CD4+ T cells from PBMCs. Subset given: CD45RA+ positively selected. The chain couples TRBV28 to TRBJ1-4; 10 positions agree with TRBD1. CDR3 bases: TGTGCCAGCAGTGGGGACAGGGGAAAGGGGGTTAATGAAAAACTGTTTTTT. Its protein product is CASSGDRGKGVNEKLFF.